These 13 T cell receptor beta chains share one sample of origin, sequenced in a study of blood T cell repertoires in COVID-19. Generated by immunoSEQ multiplex PCR, the TCRdb table keeps only in-frame clones and is missing some. The table shows fewer than 350,000 clones, with around 91% occurring only once. The sample taken for sequencing was PBMCs or T cells enriched from blood (not recorded which). These receptors were taken from a woman aged 40 to 55 who had recovered from COVID-19.

The genes are TRBV30 and TRBJ2-6; 9 nucleotides agree with TRBD2. The CDR3 is made up of 16 amino acids. J lost 2 bases, V lost 3 bases, and 5 bases had no gene match. Germline values: CDR1 GTSNPN, CDR2 SVGIG (reference sequence). CDR3 sequence: CAWRRGGGTGANVLTF. The CDR3, as DNA: TGTGCCTGGAGGCGCGGGGGGGGTACTGGGGCCAACGTCCTGACTTTC.

This clone was observed a few times. The chain links TRBV15 to TRBJ1-2; D is unresolved. CDR3 size: 14 residues. V was clipped by 3 bases and J by 2 bases, with 10 bases between them. The germline V gene has CDR1 LNHNV and CDR2 YYDKDF (reference sequence). CDR3 nucleotide sequence: TGTGCCACCAGCAGGCAAGTGACAAACTATGGCTACACCTTC. It yields the protein CATSRQVTNYGYTF.

The rearrangement uses TRBV7-6 and TRBJ2-1; 10 nucleotides match TRBD2. Germline CDR1 and CDR2: SGHVS and FNYEAQ. With 4 bases clipped from V and 2 bases from J, the junction kept 2 bases outside the gene matches. The CDR3 runs to 15 residues. CDR3 loop: CASSSSGRAYNEQFF. CDR3 bases: TGTGCCAGCAGCTCAAGCGGGAGGGCCTACAATGAGCAGTTCTTC.

This clone came up once. The V call is TRBV3-1 (or the pseudogene TRBV3-2), the J call TRBJ2-2; 8 positions match TRBD1. The CDR3 is 16 residues long. V lost 3 bases and J lost 4; bases outside the gene matches: 7. The germline V gene has CDR1 LGHDT and CDR2 YNNKEL (reference sequence). The CDR3 region has the DNA TGTGCCAGCAGCCACTGGACAGGGATGGGCACCGGGGAGCTGTTTTTT. It yields the protein CASSHWTGMGTGELFF.

The chain employs TRBV19 and TRBJ2-7, with 7 bases that match TRBD2. Per germline, CDR1 LNHDA and CDR2 SQIVND (reference sequence). CDR3 length: 13 residues. The trim removed 6 bases at V and 1 base at J, leaving 3 bases unmatched. The chain's CDR3 is CASSGRMSYEQYF. CDR3 in DNA: TGTGCCAGTAGCGGGAGGATGTCCTACGAGCAGTACTTC.

This chain links TRBV7-3 with TRBJ2-5, with TRBD2 identical over 16 bases. This CDR3 is 15 amino acids long. The germline V gene encodes CDR1 SGHTA and CDR2 FQGTGA. Losses at the gene ends were 5 bases for V and 5 bases for J; bases not matched to a gene: 2. The CDR3 DNA follows: TGTGCCAGCAGCAAGGGACTAGCGGGAGGGGAGACCCAGTACTTC. It is translated as CASSKGLAGGETQYF.

The J gene is TRBJ2-3, the V gene TRBV7-2; 11 bases map to TRBD1. Trimming at V came to 6 bases and at J to 6 bases, leaving 11 bases not matched to a gene. The germline CDR1 and CDR2 sequences are SGHTA and FQGNSA. This CDR3 is built from 16 residues. Here the CDR3 reads CASRRSGTGGWDTQYF. In DNA form, the CDR3 reads TGTGCCAGCAGAAGAAGTGGGACAGGGGGATGGGATACGCAGTATTTT. The variable domain in full, completed from reference TRBV7-2 and TRBJ2-3, reads GAGVSQSPSNKVTEKGKDVELRCDPISGHTALYWYRQSLGQGLEFLIYFQGNSAPDKSGLPSDRFSAERTGGSVSTLTIQRTQQEDSAVYLCASRRSGTGGWDTQYFGPGTRLTVL.

This sequence joins TRBV7-2 and TRBJ1-3, with TRBD1 as a possible D gene (5 bases). Germline V CDR1 and CDR2: SGHTA, FQGNSA. There are 14 residues in the CDR3. V was cut by 6 bases and J by 9 bases, with 18 bases left in between. The CDR3 DNA reads TGTGCCAGCAGGCCCGTTGCAGCGGGGGTCACCATATATTTT. It is translated as CASRPVAAGVTIYF. Full variable domain (remainder filled in from reference TRBV7-2 and TRBJ1-3): GAGVSQSPSNKVTEKGKDVELRCDPISGHTALYWYRQSLGQGLEFLIYFQGNSAPDKSGLPSDRFSAERTGGSVSTLTIQRTQQEDSAVYLCASRPVAAGVTIYFGEGSWLTVV.

The chain employs TRBV28 and TRBJ1-4; 10 bases are shared with TRBD1. CDR1 MDHEN and CDR2 SYDVKM come from the germline V gene. J gave up 5 bases and V 4 bases, and 1 base lay outside the gene matches. This CDR3 has 14 amino acids. CDR3 protein: CASSWGQGNEKLFF. CDR3 sequence (DNA): TGTGCCAGCAGTTGGGGACAGGGGAATGAAAAACTGTTTTTT. The entire variable domain, with the rest obtained from reference TRBV28 and TRBJ1-4, is as follows: DVKVTQSSRYLVKRTGEKVFLECVQDMDHENMFWYRQDPGLGLRLIYFSYDVKMKEKGDIPEGYSVSREKKERFSLILESASTNQTSMYLCASSWGQGNEKLFFGSGTQLSVL.

The V and J genes are TRBV5-1 and TRBJ2-7; 8 nucleotides match TRBD2. Germline V gene sequence: CDR1 SGHRS, CDR2 YFSETQ. With 0 bases clipped from V and 2 bases from J, the junction kept 4 bases outside the gene matches. This CDR3 is 15 amino acids long. The DNA for the CDR3 is TGCGCCAGCAGCTTGGCCAGCGGGGGACCCTACGAGCAGTACTTC. This codes for CASSLASGGPYEQYF.

The V call is TRBV4-3, the J call TRBJ2-1; 9 positions agree with TRBD2. The length of the CDR3 is 20 residues. Trimming removed 0 bases from V and 0 bases from J; junction bases left unmatched: 12. CDR1 is LGHNA, CDR2 YSLEER, per germline. CDR3 coding DNA: TGCGCCAGCAGCCAAGAGGTAGCCACTAGCGGGTATTACTCCTACAATGAGCAGTTCTTC. Translation: CASSQEVATSGYYSYNEQFF.

This rearrangement joins TRBV4-3 to TRBJ1-1; D call uncertain. Deletions cut 1 base from V and 0 bases from J, with 12 bases between. The CDR3 totals 16 residues. Germline lookup yields CDR1 LGHNA and CDR2 YSLEER. CDR3 amino acids: CASSQGPEALNTEAFF. CDR3 in DNA: TGCGCCAGCAGCCAAGGGCCGGAGGCCCTGAACACTGAAGCTTTCTTT.

The chain employs TRBV28 and TRBJ2-6, with a tentative D call TRBD2 (6 bases). This CDR3 spans 18 amino acids. Germline loops: CDR1 MDHEN, CDR2 SYDVKM. V gave up 5 bases and J gave up 4 bases, with 21 bases separating them. The CDR3 region is CASSPRAGRLDGANVLTF. The DNA for the CDR3 is TGTGCCAGCAGTCCCCGTGCGGGGCGGTTAGACGGGGCCAACGTCCTGACTTTC.